The rows below give T cell receptor beta chains drawn from one sample of a study of Graves' ophthalmopathy and Graves' hyperthyroidism. TCRdb reprocessed the multiplex PCR reads via MiXCR and lists one record per CDR3 protein. The repertoire holds 650,000 to 900,000 distinct CDR3 sequences, with about 44% as singletons. Sequencing was done on a sample of peripheral blood. The receptors were sampled from an adult man with Graves' ophthalmopathy. Each CDR3 is given with its conserved first and last residue. The D gene is left open where the match is weak. Not all rows give a size; the values are once, few, many and, for expanded clones, a class.

D gene	V gene	J gene	clone size	CDR3 DNA	CDR3 protein
TRBD2	TRBV25-1	TRBJ2-2	once	TGTGCTAGACTAGCGGGAGACACCGGGGAGCTGTTTTTT	CARLAGDTGELFF
NA	TRBV10-3	TRBJ2-5	NA	TGTGCCATCAGCGTAGGGCGGCCAATCCAAGAGACCCAGTACTTC	CAISVGRPIQETQYF
NA	TRBV10-3	TRBJ2-7	NA	TGTGCCAGCAGTGAGGGCAGGGCCGCCTACGAGCAGTACTTC	CASSEGRAAYEQYF
NA	TRBV29-1	TRBJ1-2	NA	TGCAGCGGCTCAGGCAGGGTCTATGGCTACACCTTC	CSGSGRVYGYTF
NA	TRBV7-9	TRBJ2-6	NA	TGTGCCAGCAGCTTACTGCGGGGACCCAAGACCTCTGGGGCCAACGTCCTGACTTTC	CASSLLRGPKTSGANVLTF
TRBD1	TRBV9	TRBJ1-4	few	TGTGCCAGCAGCGCGCTACAGGGGAGGTATGAAAAACTGTTTTTT	CASSALQGRYEKLFF
NA	TRBV25-1	TRBJ2-2	NA	TGTGCCAGCCGTAATAGGGCAGGGGTCCAAACCGGGGAGCTGTTTTTT	CASRNRAGVQTGELFF
TRBD1	TRBV20-1	TRBJ1-5	few	TGCAGTGCTAGTACCGGGACAGGGGGAAATCAGCCCCAGCATTTT	CSASTGTGGNQPQHF
NA	TRBV20-1	TRBJ1-4	NA	TGCAGTGCTCCTCGGACGCAGAATGAAAAACTGTTTTTT	CSAPRTQNEKLFF
NA	TRBV25-1	TRBJ2-7	NA	TGTGCCAGCAGCCAAGACCCCGGGACGTCCAGGGGGCAGTACTTC	CASSQDPGTSRGQYF
NA	TRBV7-2	TRBJ2-7	many	TGTGCCAGCAGCTTACTTGGGGGGCTCGGCGAGCAGTACTTC	CASSLLGGLGEQYF
NA	TRBV2	TRBJ2-7	NA	TGTGCCAGCAGTGAGGGGCAGGGGAGAACCTACGAGCAGTACTTC	CASSEGQGRTYEQYF
NA	TRBV11-2	TRBJ2-7	NA	TGTGCCAGCAGCTCCCAGGGGCCCCCACTAGTCTACGAGCAGTACTTC	CASSSQGPPLVYEQYF
NA	TRBV29-1	TRBJ2-6	many	TGCAGCGTTGAAGTCGGGGGCGTGAGCTCTGGGGCCAACGTCCTGACTTTC	CSVEVGGVSSGANVLTF
TRBD2	TRBV20-1	TRBJ2-7	few	TGCAGTGCTACCTCTCCGGGACTAGCGGCTTACGAGCAGTACTTC	CSATSPGLAAYEQYF
NA	TRBV10-3	TRBJ2-5	many	TGTGCCATCAGCCGGGCAAACCAAGAGACCCAGTACTTC	CAISRANQETQYF
NA	TRBV4-2	TRBJ2-5	few	TGTGCCAGCAGCCAAGGCTCCCAGGGGGAGACCCAGTACTTC	CASSQGSQGETQYF
TRBD2	TRBV12-3/TRBV12-4	TRBJ2-5	NA	TGTGCCAGCAGTTTAGGGCGGACTAGTTCGGCGGAGACCCAGTACTTC	CASSLGRTSSAETQYF
NA	TRBV13	TRBJ1-2	few	TGTGCCAGCGCGTATAATCAGAATCTCTATGGCTACACCTTC	CASAYNQNLYGYTF
NA	TRBV25-1	TRBJ2-1	NA	TGTGCCAGCTCGACTAGAGGGGCAGAAGGGTCCTACAATGAGCAGTTCTTC	CASSTRGAEGSYNEQFF
NA	TRBV10-2	TRBJ2-7	many	TGCGCCAGCACAGAACCGGACGGCACCTACGAGCAGTACTTC	CASTEPDGTYEQYF
NA	TRBV20-1	TRBJ1-4	NA	TGCAGTGCTACCCGAAGCAGCGGGGTGGAGGAAAAACTGTTTTTT	CSATRSSGVEEKLFF
NA	TRBV5-1	TRBJ2-5	NA	TGCGCCAGCAGCTTGGCTGAGGGATTGGGGACCCAGTACTTC	CASSLAEGLGTQYF
NA	TRBV29-1	TRBJ1-1	once	TGCAGCGTTGGAAGGTGGGAGGACACTGAAGCTTTCTTT	CSVGRWEDTEAFF
TRBD2	TRBV7-9	TRBJ2-2	NA	TGTGCCAGCAGCCACTCAAGGGAGGGGCCCGGGGAGCTGTTTTTT	CASSHSREGPGELFF
NA	TRBV9	TRBJ1-6	NA	TGTGCCAGCAGCGGAGAGGCTTCACCCTTCCACTTT	CASSGEASPFHF
NA	TRBV28	TRBJ2-7	NA	TGTGCCAGCAGTTTATTTCCTGGGGTGCAGTACTTC	CASSLFPGVQYF
TRBD1	TRBV5-6	TRBJ1-1	many	TGTGCCAGCAGCTTGGGACAGGGTGCTTTCTTT	CASSLGQGAFF
TRBD1	TRBV12-3/TRBV12-4	TRBJ1-4	few	TGTGCCAGCAGTTTGTCCGGACAGGGGAATGAAAAACTGTTTTTT	CASSLSGQGNEKLFF
TRBD1	TRBV2	TRBJ1-4	many	TGTGCCAGCAGTGCGCAGGGGGCTGGAGAAAAACTGTTTTTT	CASSAQGAGEKLFF
NA	TRBV25-1	TRBJ2-3	NA	TGTGCCAGCAGTGAATATCTGGGCACAGATACGCAGTATTTT	CASSEYLGTDTQYF
TRBD2	TRBV11-2	TRBJ2-5	NA	TGTGCCAGCAGCTTAGATGACGGCGCGGGGGGGCCGAGGGAAGAGACCCAGTACTTC	CASSLDDGAGGPREETQYF
NA	TRBV7-9	TRBJ2-5	many	TGTGCCAGCATCCCCGGGGCAGTTCAAGAGACCCAGTACTTC	CASIPGAVQETQYF
TRBD1	TRBV2	TRBJ2-5	NA	TGTGCCGGCAGTGGGGACAGGGGATATCAAGAGACCCAGTACTTC	CAGSGDRGYQETQYF
NA	TRBV7-6	TRBJ1-2	many	TGTGCCAGCAGCTCAGCAGGAGGGGTGGGTGGCTACACCTTC	CASSSAGGVGGYTF
NA	TRBV24-1	TRBJ1-5	NA	TGTGCCAGCAGTTTAATCCAGGGGCATCAGCCCCAGCATTTT	CASSLIQGHQPQHF
TRBD2	TRBV6-1	TRBJ2-5	many	TGTGCCAGCAGCCGGGGACTAGCGGGAGGTGAAGAGACCCAGTACTTC	CASSRGLAGGEETQYF
NA	TRBV11-1	TRBJ2-3	NA	TGTGCCAGCAGCAACTATGCAGATACGCAGTATTTT	CASSNYADTQYF
NA	TRBV11-1	TRBJ1-5	few	TGTGCCAGCGGCTCACGCAATCAGCCCCAGCATTTT	CASGSRNQPQHF
TRBD1	TRBV19	TRBJ2-7	NA	TGTGCCTCTTCCCCGGGACAGTATACGTACGAGCAGTACTTC	CASSPGQYTYEQYF
TRBD1	TRBV19	TRBJ1-1	NA	TGTGCCAGTAGTTTAGTAATTCAACAGGGGGCAACTAAAGCTTTCTTT	CASSLVIQQGATKAFF
TRBD2	TRBV25-1	TRBJ2-2	few	TGTGCCAGCAACCAAGGGACTAGCGGGAGGGCCGGGGACACCGGGGAGCTGTTTTTT	CASNQGTSGRAGDTGELFF
NA	TRBV24-1	TRBJ1-5	NA	TGTGCCAGCAGTTATCTTCAGGGCCCGAATCAGCCCCAGCATTTT	CASSYLQGPNQPQHF
NA	TRBV7-9	TRBJ1-4	few	TGTGCCAGCAGCCAAGGGACGTCAAAGGATGAAAAACTGTTTTTT	CASSQGTSKDEKLFF
TRBD2	TRBV29-1	TRBJ2-7	NA	TGCAGCGCCGGACTAGCGGGATTGGCCTACGAGCAGTACTTC	CSAGLAGLAYEQYF